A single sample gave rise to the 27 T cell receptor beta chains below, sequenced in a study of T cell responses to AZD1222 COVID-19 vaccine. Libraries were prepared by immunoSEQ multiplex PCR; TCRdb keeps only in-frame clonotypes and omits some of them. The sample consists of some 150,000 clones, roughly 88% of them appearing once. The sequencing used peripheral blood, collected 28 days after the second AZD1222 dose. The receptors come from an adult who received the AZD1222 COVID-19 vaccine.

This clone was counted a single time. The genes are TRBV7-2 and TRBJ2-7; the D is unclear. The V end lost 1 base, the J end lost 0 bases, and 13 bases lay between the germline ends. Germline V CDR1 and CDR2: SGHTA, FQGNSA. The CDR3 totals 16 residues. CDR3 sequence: CASSLVMGASSYEQYF. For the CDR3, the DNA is TGTGCCAGCAGCTTAGTCATGGGCGCGAGCTCCTACGAGCAGTACTTC.

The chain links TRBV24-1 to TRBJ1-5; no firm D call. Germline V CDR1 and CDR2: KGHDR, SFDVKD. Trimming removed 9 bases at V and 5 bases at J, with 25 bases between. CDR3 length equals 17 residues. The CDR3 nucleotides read TGTGCCACCCCGAAAGCTGGCCACGACCCCCCCGATCAGCCCCAGCATTTT. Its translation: CATPKAGHDPPDQPQHF.

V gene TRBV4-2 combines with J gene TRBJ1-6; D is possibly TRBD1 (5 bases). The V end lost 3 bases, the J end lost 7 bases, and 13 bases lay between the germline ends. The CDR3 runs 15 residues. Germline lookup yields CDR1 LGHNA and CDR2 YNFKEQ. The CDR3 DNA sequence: TGTGCCAGCAGCCAGGCCGACAGAACAAATTCACCCCTCCACTTT. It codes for CASSQADRTNSPLHF.

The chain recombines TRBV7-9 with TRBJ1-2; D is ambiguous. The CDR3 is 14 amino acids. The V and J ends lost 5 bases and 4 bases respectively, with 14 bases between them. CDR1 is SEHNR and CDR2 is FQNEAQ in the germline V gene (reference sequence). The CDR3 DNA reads TGTGCCAGCAGCCCCCCCGCAGGCCTCTATGGCTACACCTTC. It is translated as CASSPPAGLYGYTF.

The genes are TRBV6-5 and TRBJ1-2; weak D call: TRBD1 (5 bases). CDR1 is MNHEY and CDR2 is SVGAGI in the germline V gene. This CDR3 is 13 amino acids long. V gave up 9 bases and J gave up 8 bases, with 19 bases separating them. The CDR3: CASNTLPGSGYTF. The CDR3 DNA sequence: TGTGCCAGTAACACTCTCCCAGGGTCCGGCTACACCTTC.

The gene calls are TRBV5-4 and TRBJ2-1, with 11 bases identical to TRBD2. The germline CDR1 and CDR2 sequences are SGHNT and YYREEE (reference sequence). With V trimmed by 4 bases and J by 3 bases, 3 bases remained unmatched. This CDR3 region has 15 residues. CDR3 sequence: CASSRTSGGYNEQFF. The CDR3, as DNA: TGTGCCAGCAGCCGAACTAGCGGGGGCTACAATGAGCAGTTCTTC.

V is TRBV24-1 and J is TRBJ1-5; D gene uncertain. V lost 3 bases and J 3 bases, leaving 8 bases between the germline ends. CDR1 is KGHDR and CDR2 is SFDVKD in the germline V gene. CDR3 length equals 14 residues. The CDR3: CATSDAGINQPQHF. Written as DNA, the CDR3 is TGTGCCACCAGTGATGCGGGGATCAATCAGCCCCAGCATTTT.

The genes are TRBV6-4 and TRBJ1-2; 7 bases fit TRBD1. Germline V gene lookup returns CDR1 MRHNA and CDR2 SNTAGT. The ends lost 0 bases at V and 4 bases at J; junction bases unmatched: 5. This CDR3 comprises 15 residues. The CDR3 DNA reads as TGTGCCAGCAGTGACTCAGACAGGGCGATCTATGGCTACACCTTC. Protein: CASSDSDRAIYGYTF.

In DNA form, the CDR3 reads TGTGCCAGCAGCCGACCAGGGACAGGGTGGTATGGCTACACCTTC. Translation gives CASSRPGTGWYGYTF. The chain uses TRBV14 and TRBJ1-2; 9 bases agree with TRBD1. Germline V gives CDR1 SGHDN, CDR2 FVKESK. CDR3 length: 15 residues. The J segment lost 5 bases and the V segment lost 4 bases, leaving 8 bases of the junction unmatched.

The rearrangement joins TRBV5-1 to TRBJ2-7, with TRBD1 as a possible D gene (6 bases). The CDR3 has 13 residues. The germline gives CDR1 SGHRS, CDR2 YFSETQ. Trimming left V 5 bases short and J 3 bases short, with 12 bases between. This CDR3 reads CASSEGVGYEQYF. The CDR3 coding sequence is TGCGCCAGCAGTGAGGGGGTTGGCTACGAGCAGTACTTC.

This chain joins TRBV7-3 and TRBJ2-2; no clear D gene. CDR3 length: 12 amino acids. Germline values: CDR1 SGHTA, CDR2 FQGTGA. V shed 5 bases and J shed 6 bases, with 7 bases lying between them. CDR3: CASSHPPGELFF. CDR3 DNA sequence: TGTGCCAGCAGCCACCCTCCCGGGGAGCTGTTTTTT.

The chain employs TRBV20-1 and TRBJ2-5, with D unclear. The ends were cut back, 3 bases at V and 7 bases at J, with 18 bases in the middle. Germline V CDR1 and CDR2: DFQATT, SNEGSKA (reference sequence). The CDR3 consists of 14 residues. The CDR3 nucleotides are TGCAGTGCTAGTTTGGGTAGTGCAGACGTGACCCAGTACTTC. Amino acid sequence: CSASLGSADVTQYF.

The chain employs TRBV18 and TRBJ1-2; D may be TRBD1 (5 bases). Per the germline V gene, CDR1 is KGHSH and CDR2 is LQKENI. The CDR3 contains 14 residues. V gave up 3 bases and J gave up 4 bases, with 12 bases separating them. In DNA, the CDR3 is TGTGCCAGCTCACCCTCTGCAACAGGCTATGGCTACACCTTC. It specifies CASSPSATGYGYTF. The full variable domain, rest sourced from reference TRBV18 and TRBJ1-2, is NAGVMQNPRHLVRRRGQEARLRCSPMKGHSHVYWYRQLPEEGLKFMVYLQKENIIDESGMPKERFSAEFPKEGPSILRIQQVVRGDSAAYFCASSPSATGYGYTFGSGTRLTVV.

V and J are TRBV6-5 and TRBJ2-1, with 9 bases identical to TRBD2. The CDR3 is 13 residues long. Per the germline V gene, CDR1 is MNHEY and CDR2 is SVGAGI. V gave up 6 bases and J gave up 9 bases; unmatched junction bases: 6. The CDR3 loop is CASSPAAGGEQFF. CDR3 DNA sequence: TGTGCCAGCAGCCCCGCAGCGGGGGGTGAGCAGTTCTTC.

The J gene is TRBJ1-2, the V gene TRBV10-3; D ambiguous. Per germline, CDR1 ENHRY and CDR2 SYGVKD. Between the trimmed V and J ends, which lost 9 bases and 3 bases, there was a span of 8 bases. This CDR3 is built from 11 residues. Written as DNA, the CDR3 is TGTGCCATAGGCCCCCACTATGGCTACACCTTC. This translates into CAIGPHYGYTF.

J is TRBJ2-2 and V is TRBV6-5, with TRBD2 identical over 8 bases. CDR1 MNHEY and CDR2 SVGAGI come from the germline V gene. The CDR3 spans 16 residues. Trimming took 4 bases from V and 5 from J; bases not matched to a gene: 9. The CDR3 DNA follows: TGTGCCAGCAGTTCCCTAAGCGGGGGCCTGACCGGGGAGCTGTTTTTT. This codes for CASSSLSGGLTGELFF.

The CDR3 is CASSSAGGYTF. CDR3 sequence (DNA): TGTGCCAGCAGTTCGGCGGGCGGCTACACCTTC. The chain carries TRBV27 and TRBJ1-2; D unclear. The CDR3 contains 11 residues. CDR1 is MNHEY and CDR2 is SMNVEV in the germline V gene (reference sequence). The V end was cut by 4 bases, the J end by 8 bases, with 8 bases between.

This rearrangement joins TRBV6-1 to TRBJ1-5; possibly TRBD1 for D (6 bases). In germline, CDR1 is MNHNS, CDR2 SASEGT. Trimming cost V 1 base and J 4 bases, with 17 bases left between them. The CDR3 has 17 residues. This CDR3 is CASSEETGWVLNQPQHF. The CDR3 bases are TGTGCCAGCAGTGAAGAAACAGGGTGGGTTCTAAATCAGCCCCAGCATTTT.

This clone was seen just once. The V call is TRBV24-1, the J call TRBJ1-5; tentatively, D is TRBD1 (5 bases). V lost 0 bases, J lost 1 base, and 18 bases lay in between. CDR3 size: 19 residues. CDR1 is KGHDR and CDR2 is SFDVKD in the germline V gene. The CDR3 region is CATSDLRQKGYGSNQPQHF. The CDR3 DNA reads TGTGCCACCAGTGATTTGAGGCAGAAGGGGTATGGAAGCAATCAGCCCCAGCATTTT.

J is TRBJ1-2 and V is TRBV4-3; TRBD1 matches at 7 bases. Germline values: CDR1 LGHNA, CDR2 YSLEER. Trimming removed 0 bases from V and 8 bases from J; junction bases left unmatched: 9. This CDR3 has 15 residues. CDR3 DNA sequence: TGCGCCAGCAGCCAAGATCGGACAGGTCCCGGGGGCTACACCTTC. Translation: CASSQDRTGPGGYTF.

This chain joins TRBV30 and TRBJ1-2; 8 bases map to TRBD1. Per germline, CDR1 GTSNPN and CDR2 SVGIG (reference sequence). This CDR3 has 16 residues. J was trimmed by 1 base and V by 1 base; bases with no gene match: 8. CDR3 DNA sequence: TGTGCCTGGAGTGCCCTTCCAGGGGGCAATAACTATGGCTACACCTTC. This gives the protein CAWSALPGGNNYGYTF.

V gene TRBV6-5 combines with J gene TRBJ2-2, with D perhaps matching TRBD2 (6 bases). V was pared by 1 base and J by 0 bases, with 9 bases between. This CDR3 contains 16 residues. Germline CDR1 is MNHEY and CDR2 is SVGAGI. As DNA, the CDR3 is TGTGCCAGCAGTTACTACGGGGGACCGAACACCGGGGAGCTGTTTTTT. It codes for CASSYYGGPNTGELFF.

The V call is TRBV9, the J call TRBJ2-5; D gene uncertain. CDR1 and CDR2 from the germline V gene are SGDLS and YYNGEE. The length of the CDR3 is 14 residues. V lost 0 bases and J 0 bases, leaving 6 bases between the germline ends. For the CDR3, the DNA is TGTGCCAGCAGCGTAGGGGCTTACCAAGAGACCCAGTACTTC. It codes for CASSVGAYQETQYF.

CDR3 sequence (DNA): TGCGCCAGCAGCCCCGGGGGGGGTAAGGATGGCTACACCTTC. It codes for CASSPGGGKDGYTF. The chain couples TRBV5-1 to TRBJ1-2, with D perhaps matching TRBD1 (5 bases). This CDR3 has 14 residues. Germline lookup yields CDR1 SGHRS and CDR2 YFSETQ. Deletions cut 4 bases from V and 6 bases from J, with 16 bases between.

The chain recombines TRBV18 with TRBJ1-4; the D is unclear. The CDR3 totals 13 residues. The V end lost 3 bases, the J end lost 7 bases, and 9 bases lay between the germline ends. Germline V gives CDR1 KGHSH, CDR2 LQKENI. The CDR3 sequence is CASSPVEGEKLFF. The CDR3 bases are TGTGCCAGCTCACCCGTCGAAGGTGAAAAACTGTTTTTT. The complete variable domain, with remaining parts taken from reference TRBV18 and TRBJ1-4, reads NAGVMQNPRHLVRRRGQEARLRCSPMKGHSHVYWYRQLPEEGLKFMVYLQKENIIDESGMPKERFSAEFPKEGPSILRIQQVVRGDSAAYFCASSPVEGEKLFFGSGTQLSVL.

In nucleotides, the CDR3 is TGTGCCAGCAGTGAAGGGACAGAACTCAACGAGCAGTACTTC. As protein: CASSEGTELNEQYF. This chain uses TRBV6-1 with TRBJ2-7, with D possibly being TRBD1 (6 bases). The V gene's germline CDR1 is MNHNS and CDR2 SASEGT. The length of the CDR3 is 14 residues. The V end lost 1 base, the J end lost 5 bases, and 12 bases lay between the germline ends.

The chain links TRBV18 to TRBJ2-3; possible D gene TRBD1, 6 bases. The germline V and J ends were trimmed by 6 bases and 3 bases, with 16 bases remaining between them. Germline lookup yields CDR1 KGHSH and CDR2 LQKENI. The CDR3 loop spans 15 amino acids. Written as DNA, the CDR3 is TGTGCCAGCTCGTTCTCAGGGGCGGTTACAGATACGCAGTATTTT. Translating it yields CASSFSGAVTDTQYF.